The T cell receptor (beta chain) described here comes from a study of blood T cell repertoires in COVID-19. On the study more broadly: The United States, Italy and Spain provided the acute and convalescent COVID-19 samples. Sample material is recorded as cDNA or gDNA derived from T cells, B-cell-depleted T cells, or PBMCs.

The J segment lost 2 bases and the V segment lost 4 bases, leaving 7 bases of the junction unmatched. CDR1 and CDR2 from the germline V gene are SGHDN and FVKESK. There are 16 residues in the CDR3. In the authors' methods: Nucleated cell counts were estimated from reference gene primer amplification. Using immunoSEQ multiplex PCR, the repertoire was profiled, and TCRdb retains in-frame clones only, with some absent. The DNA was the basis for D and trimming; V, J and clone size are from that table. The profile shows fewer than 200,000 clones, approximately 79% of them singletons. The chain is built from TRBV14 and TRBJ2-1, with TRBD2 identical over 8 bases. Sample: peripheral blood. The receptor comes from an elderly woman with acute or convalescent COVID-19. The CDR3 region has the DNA TGTGCCAGCAGCCCAATAGCGGGAAGGGCCTACAATGAGCAGTTCTTC. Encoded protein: CASSPIAGRAYNEQFF.